The rows below give T cell receptor beta chains drawn from one sample of a study of shared clonotypes between healthy human individuals. The data were produced by immunoSEQ multiplex PCR, yet TCRdb's version contains in-frame clones alone and is incomplete. The sample carries about 450,000 clones, 70% to 80% recorded once. Material for sequencing was PBMCs. The receptors shown here come from a middle-aged woman in good health. Some clones in this sample may be carry-over from other donors' samples. Each CDR3 is given with its conserved first and last residue. A D gene is named only where the DNA matches it firmly. The size field is filled for only some rows; it gives once, few, many or a size class.

-	TRBV7-3	TRBD2	TRBJ2-2	CASSLSGTRNTGELFF	TGTGCCAGCAGCCTATCCGGGACTAGGAACACCGGGGAGCTGTTTTTT
-	TRBV5-1	-	TRBJ1-1	CASSSLTGMNTEAFF	TGCGCCAGCAGCTCATTAACAGGCATGAACACTGAAGCTTTCTTT
-	TRBV28	-	TRBJ1-5	CASRRSNQPQHF	TGTGCCAGCAGGCGTAGCAATCAGCCCCAGCATTTT
-	TRBV5-1	-	TRBJ1-4	CASRGDGRGDEKLFF	TGCGCCAGCAGGGGAGACGGGAGAGGGGATGAAAAACTGTTTTTT
-	TRBV19	-	TRBJ2-7	CASSKGFPGYEQYF	TGTGCCAGTAGTAAGGGGTTTCCAGGCTACGAGCAGTACTTC
-	TRBV7-9	TRBD1	TRBJ1-4	CASSPGQGIKTNEKLFF	TGTGCCAGCAGCCCAGGACAGGGGATTAAGACTAATGAAAAACTGTTTTTT
-	TRBV7-3	TRBD2	TRBJ2-2	CASSLLAGGPGTGELFF	TGTGCCAGCAGTCTACTAGCGGGAGGGCCAGGCACCGGGGAGCTGTTTTTT
many	TRBV2	-	TRBJ2-7	CASNLRAGRYEQYF	TGTGCCAGCAACCTCAGGGCGGGAAGGTACGAGCAGTACTTC
-	TRBV7-2	-	TRBJ1-4	CASSRSTGSTNEKLFF	TGTGCCAGCAGCCGGAGTACAGGATCAACTAATGAAAAACTGTTTTTT
once	TRBV18	-	TRBJ2-1	CASSPPARRGNEQFF	TGTGCCAGCTCACCGCCCGCTCGGCGGGGAAATGAGCAGTTCTTC
-	TRBV5-1	-	TRBJ2-2	CASAPQGPPNTGELFF	TGCGCCAGCGCTCCCCAGGGACCACCGAACACCGGGGAGCTGTTTTTT
few	TRBV5-1	TRBD2	TRBJ2-5	CASRTSTAGETQYF	TGCGCCAGCAGGACTAGCACCGCTGGGGAGACCCAGTACTTC
-	TRBV28	-	TRBJ2-1	CASSPDLLGVINEQFF	TGTGCCAGCAGTCCAGACCTTTTAGGGGTAATTAATGAGCAGTTCTTC
few	TRBV6-5	TRBD1	TRBJ1-2	CASSSPGQGHYGYTF	TGTGCCAGCAGTTCCCCGGGACAGGGTCACTATGGCTACACCTTC
few	TRBV7-3	-	TRBJ1-5	CASRPTGPSNQPQHF	TGTGCCAGCAGACCTACAGGGCCTAGCAATCAGCCCCAGCATTTT
-	TRBV7-9	-	TRBJ2-5	CASSPPGGTQYF	TGTGCCAGCAGCCCGCCGGGCGGGACCCAGTACTTC
-	TRBV5-1	TRBD2	TRBJ2-7	CASSVGTSGSLAYEQYF	TGCGCCAGCAGCGTCGGGACTAGCGGGAGTCTGGCCTACGAGCAGTACTTC
-	TRBV28	TRBD2	TRBJ2-3	CASSLRIGLAGADTQYF	TGTGCCAGCAGTCTACGCATTGGACTAGCGGGGGCAGATACGCAGTATTTT
-	TRBV10-1	-	TRBJ2-7	CASSEVPGDEQYF	TGCGCCAGCAGTGAGGTCCCGGGGGACGAGCAGTACTTC
-	TRBV4-1	TRBD1	TRBJ2-7	CASSQFAGTGGYEQYF	TGCGCCAGCAGCCAATTTGCCGGGACAGGGGGCTACGAGCAGTACTTC
-	TRBV5-6	-	TRBJ2-7	CASSLYGYEQYF	TGTGCCAGCAGCTTGTACGGATACGAGCAGTACTTC
-	TRBV18	TRBD1	TRBJ2-3	CASSLGTGMDTQYF	TGTGCCAGCTCACTCGGGACAGGGATGGATACGCAGTATTTT
many	TRBV18	-	TRBJ2-6	CASSPGVPGANVLTF	TGTGCCAGCTCACCCGGAGTACCTGGGGCCAACGTCCTGACTTTC
-	TRBV6-1	-	TRBJ1-1	CASSPKENTEAFF	TGTGCCAGCAGTCCCAAGGAGAACACTGAAGCTTTCTTT
-	TRBV18	TRBD1	TRBJ2-3	CASSPQQGRTDTQYF	TGTGCCAGCTCACCACAACAGGGGCGCACAGATACGCAGTATTTT
-	TRBV30	-	TRBJ2-3	CAWSEGADTQYF	TGTGCCTGGAGTGAGGGCGCAGATACGCAGTATTTT
-	TRBV5-1	TRBD2	TRBJ2-1	CASSLGVRSGRRVEQFF	TGCGCCAGCAGCTTGGGGGTACGGAGCGGGAGAAGGGTTGAGCAGTTCTTC
-	TRBV15	-	TRBJ1-2	CATSRERGTYGYTF	TGTGCCACCAGCAGAGAACGGGGCACCTATGGCTACACCTTC
few	TRBV18	-	TRBJ1-5	CASSPGTYSNQPQHF	TGTGCCAGCTCACCCGGGACATATAGCAATCAGCCCCAGCATTTT
-	TRBV29-1	-	TRBJ2-1	CGRVATYNEQFF	TGCGGGCGCGTAGCGACCTACAATGAGCAGTTCTTC
-	TRBV5-4	-	TRBJ2-2	CASSLEATTGELFF	TGTGCCAGCAGCTTGGAGGCGACTACCGGGGAGCTGTTTTTT
-	TRBV2	-	TRBJ2-7	CASRRQSPYEQYF	TGTGCCAGCAGACGACAGTCCCCCTACGAGCAGTACTTC
-	TRBV28	-	TRBJ2-2	CASSLGSPLGVRNTGELFF	TGTGCCAGCAGTTTAGGGAGCCCGTTGGGTGTGAGGAACACCGGGGAGCTGTTTTTT
-	TRBV7-2	-	TRBJ2-3	CASSPRIGGDLDTQYF	TGTGCCAGCAGCCCCCGCATAGGGGGGGACCTAGATACGCAGTATTTT
-	TRBV9	-	TRBJ2-2	CASSVEWGTGPGELFF	TGTGCCAGCAGCGTAGAGTGGGGGACGGGGCCCGGGGAGCTGTTTTTT
many	TRBV5-1	-	TRBJ2-5	CASTDHQETQYF	TGCGCCAGCACGGACCATCAAGAGACCCAGTACTTC
once	TRBV19	-	TRBJ2-7	CASRVGGSSYEQYF	TGTGCCAGTAGAGTTGGGGGGAGCTCCTACGAGCAGTACTTC
-	TRBV2	-	TRBJ2-7	CASSAPGLASYEQYF	TGTGCCAGCAGTGCCCCCGGACTGGCGTCCTACGAGCAGTACTTC
-	TRBV2	-	TRBJ2-3	CASSVSMADTQYF	TGTGCCAGCAGTGTTAGTATGGCAGATACGCAGTATTTT
once	TRBV25-1	TRBD1	TRBJ1-2	CASTGTGERYGGYTF	TGTGCCAGCACAGGCACAGGGGAGAGGTATGGTGGCTACACCTTC
-	TRBV30	-	TRBJ1-1	CAWSPQVNTEAFF	TGTGCCTGGAGTCCCCAGGTGAACACTGAAGCTTTCTTT
once	TRBV19	-	TRBJ2-1	CASSLQGRIEQFF	TGTGCCAGTAGTCTTCAGGGGAGAATTGAGCAGTTCTTC
-	TRBV5-4	-	TRBJ2-7	CASSARTGRDIYEQYF	TGTGCCAGCAGCGCCCGGACAGGGAGGGACATCTACGAGCAGTACTTC
-	TRBV9	TRBD2	TRBJ2-3	CASSVSSGAENPSTDTQYF	TGTGCCAGCAGCGTTTCTAGCGGGGCCGAAAATCCTAGCACAGATACGCAGTATTTT
-	TRBV2	TRBD2	TRBJ2-7	CASSEQLAGGEQYF	TGTGCCAGCAGTGAACAACTAGCGGGAGGCGAGCAGTACTTC
few	TRBV18	-	TRBJ1-3	CASSQPPYGDSGNTIYF	TGTGCCAGCTCACAACCCCCCTACGGTGACTCTGGAAACACCATATATTTT
many	TRBV18	TRBD2	TRBJ2-1	CASTSSGTSVYNEQFF	TGTGCCAGCACCTCCTCCGGGACTAGCGTTTACAATGAGCAGTTCTTC
once	TRBV28	TRBD1	TRBJ1-2	CASSIGQGRTYGYTF	TGTGCCAGCAGTATAGGACAGGGGCGTACCTATGGCTACACCTTC
-	TRBV4-2	-	TRBJ1-1	CASSQVLGSGSEQKAFF	TGTGCCAGCAGCCAAGTTTTAGGCTCTGGTTCTGAACAGAAAGCTTTCTTT
-	TRBV7-8	-	TRBJ2-7	CATATGASSYEQYF	TGTGCCACAGCGACGGGAGCATCCTCCTACGAGCAGTACTTC
few	TRBV4-2	-	TRBJ2-4	CASSQEPTTKNIQYF	TGTGCCAGCAGCCAAGAACCGACAACCAAAAACATTCAGTACTTC
-	TRBV27	-	TRBJ2-3	CASSLSRDTQYF	TGTGCCAGCAGTTTATCCCGAGATACGCAGTATTTT
few	TRBV6-5	-	TRBJ2-2	CASSPGVAVTGELFF	TGTGCCAGCAGCCCCGGTGTTGCGGTAACCGGGGAGCTGTTTTTT
-	TRBV2	-	TRBJ1-1	CASSGGRKDTEAFF	TGTGCCAGCAGTGGGGGACGGAAGGATACTGAAGCTTTCTTT
-	TRBV5-4	-	TRBJ2-1	CASSSDREGEQFF	TGTGCCAGCAGCTCGGACAGGGAGGGTGAGCAGTTCTTC